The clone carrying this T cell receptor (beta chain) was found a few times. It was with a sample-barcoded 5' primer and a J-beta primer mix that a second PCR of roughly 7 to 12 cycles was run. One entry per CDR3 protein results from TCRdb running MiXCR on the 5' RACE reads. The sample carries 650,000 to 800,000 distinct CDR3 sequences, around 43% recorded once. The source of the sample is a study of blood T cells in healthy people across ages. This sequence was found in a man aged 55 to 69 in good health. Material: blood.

The CDR3, as DNA: TGTGCCACCCAGAAAGGGGGTCAAGAGACCCAGTACTTC. The encoded protein is CATQKGGQETQYF. This sequence joins TRBV28 and TRBJ2-5; D may be TRBD1 (6 bases). The germline gives CDR1 MDHEN, CDR2 SYDVKM. The CDR3 runs 13 residues. Trimming shortened V by 10 bases and J by 2 bases, and 14 bases separated the two germline ends.